The entry that follows covers one T cell receptor beta chain sequence. Trimming took 8 bases from V and 4 from J, leaving 17 bases between them. From germline, CDR1 is GTSNPN and CDR2 SVGIG (reference sequence). The CDR3 covers 13 residues. These data originate in a study of cytomegalovirus exposure and HLA in healthy donors. The PCR was carried out with 60 Vbeta primers and 13 Jbeta primers. Method: immunoSEQ multiplex PCR; TCRdb's copy keeps in-frame clones and lacks some. The data show more than 95,000 clones, with 75% to 80% seen just once and 5% to 6.5% held by the top ten. The chain carries TRBV30 and TRBJ1-1; TRBD1 is a possible D gene (6 bases). The TCR was taken from a man between 60 and 70 years old in good health and CMV-seropositive. Sequencing input: PBMCs. The CDR3 spells CAGNRESTTEAFF. The CDR3 region has the DNA TGTGCCGGGAACAGGGAGTCGACCACTGAAGCTTTCTTT.